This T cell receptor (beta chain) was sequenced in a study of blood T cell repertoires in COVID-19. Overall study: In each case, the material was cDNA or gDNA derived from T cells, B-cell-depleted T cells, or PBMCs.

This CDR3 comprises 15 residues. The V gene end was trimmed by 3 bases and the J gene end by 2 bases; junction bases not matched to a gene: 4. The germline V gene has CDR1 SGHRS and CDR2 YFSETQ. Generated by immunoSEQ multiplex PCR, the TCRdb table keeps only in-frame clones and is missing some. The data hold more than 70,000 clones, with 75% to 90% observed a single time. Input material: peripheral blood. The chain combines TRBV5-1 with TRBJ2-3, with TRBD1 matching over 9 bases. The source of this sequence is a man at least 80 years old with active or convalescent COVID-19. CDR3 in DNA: TGCGCCAGCAGCTCCGGACAGGGGATCACAGATACGCAGTATTTT. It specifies CASSSGQGITDTQYF. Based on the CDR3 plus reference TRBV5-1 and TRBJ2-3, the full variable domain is KAGVTQTPRYLIKTRGQQVTLSCSPISGHRSVSWYQQTPGQGLQFLFEYFSETQRNKGNFPGRFSGRQFSNSRSEMNVSTLELGDSALYLCASSSGQGITDTQYFGPGTRLTVL.